Listed here is a single TCR beta chain. This record belongs to a study of Ad26.COV2.S vaccination and SARS-CoV-2 variants. Only in-frame clones appear in the TCRdb table, and some are missing; sequencing was by immunoSEQ multiplex PCR. The profile shows roughly 380,000 clones, around 87% of them singletons. CDR1 SNHLY and CDR2 FYNNEI come from the germline V gene. This CDR3 region has 19 residues. V shed 6 bases and J shed 3 bases, with 27 bases lying between them. Described treatment: around 19 received Ad26.COV2.S at low or high dose, single or two shots; 5 received placebo; per-sample allocation not given. Material that was analyzed had been drawn on day 63 after the first vaccine or placebo injection.

The chain combines TRBV2 with TRBJ1-5; a possible D gene is TRBD1 (6 bases). The source material was peripheral blood, sampled in a trial of Ad26.COV2.S vaccine versus placebo. The receptor's source is a person aged 18-60 years who received the Ad26.COV2.S COVID-19 vaccine or a placebo. CDR3 sequence (DNA): TGTGCCAGCAGCGATATAGACCCCAGACAGGCGACATACAATCAGCCCCAGCATTTT. This encodes CASSDIDPRQATYNQPQHF. Full variable domain (remainder filled in from reference TRBV2 and TRBJ1-5): EPEVTQTPSHQVTQMGQEVILRCVPISNHLYFYWYRQILGQKVEFLVSFYNNEISEKSEIFDDQFSVERPDGSNFTLKIRSTKLEDSAMYFCASSDIDPRQATYNQPQHFGDGTRLSIL.